Below, 7 T cell receptor beta chains from the same sample are listed, as sequenced in a study of cytomegalovirus exposure and HLA in healthy donors. With 60 Vbeta and 13 Jbeta primers, the PCR was carried out. Method: immunoSEQ multiplex PCR; TCRdb's copy keeps in-frame clones and lacks some. Among 110,000 to 150,000 clones listed, less than 9.5% were seen once. The sequenced sample consisted of PBMCs. These receptor sequences come from a male donor in good health and CMV-seronegative.

The V and J genes are TRBV18 and TRBJ2-7, with D tentatively TRBD1 (6 bases). CDR1 KGHSH and CDR2 LQKENI come from the germline V gene. The ends were cut back, 2 bases at V and 12 bases at J, with 11 bases in the middle. The CDR3 runs to 11 residues. CDR3 nucleotide sequence: TGTGCCAGCTCACCAAACAGGGATCCGTACTTC. Protein product: CASSPNRDPYF. The full variable domain, completed using reference TRBV18 and TRBJ2-7, is NAGVMQNPRHLVRRRGQEARLRCSPMKGHSHVYWYRQLPEEGLKFMVYLQKENIIDESGMPKERFSAEFPKEGPSILRIQQVVRGDSAAYFCASSPNRDPYFGPGTRLTVT.

This clone was counted between two and nine times. CDR3 coding DNA: TGCGCCAGCAGCCAAGATACTAGCGGGCTGGGCTCCTACAATGAGCAGTTCTTC. It translates to CASSQDTSGLGSYNEQFF. The chain recombines TRBV4-3 with TRBJ2-1, with TRBD2 matching over 9 bases. The CDR3 spans 18 residues. V trimming: 0 bases; J trimming: 0 bases; junction bases outside the gene matches: 6. The V gene's germline CDR1 is LGHNA and CDR2 YSLEER.

CDR3 protein: CASSESIWTSGTDIQYF. CDR3 sequence (DNA): TGCGCCAGCAGTGAGTCGATCTGGACTAGCGGGACCGACATTCAGTACTTC. The rearrangement uses TRBV10-1 and TRBJ2-4, with TRBD2 identical over 12 bases. The V gene end was trimmed by 0 bases and the J gene end by 8 bases; junction bases not matched to a gene: 8. The length of the CDR3 is 17 residues. Per germline, CDR1 WNHNN and CDR2 SYGVQD (reference sequence).

This clone came up a few times. This chain joins TRBV7-3 and TRBJ1-1; no firm D call. The CDR3 sequence is 13 residues long. The V end lost 6 bases, the J end lost 4 bases, and 12 bases lay between the germline ends. Germline loops: CDR1 SGHTA, CDR2 FQGTGA. CDR3 amino acids: CASRFRSGTEAFF. The CDR3 DNA reads as TGTGCCAGCAGATTCCGGTCGGGCACTGAAGCTTTCTTT.

The chain joins TRBV6-5 to TRBJ2-7, with 8 positions matching TRBD2. The CDR3 runs 15 residues. The germline V gene has CDR1 MNHEY and CDR2 SVGAGI. V shed 2 bases and J 3 bases; nucleotides not matched to a gene: 6. CDR3 region: CASSYAGGLRYEQYF. CDR3 in DNA: TGTGCCAGCAGTTACGCGGGGGGACTACGCTACGAGCAGTACTTC.

This clone was counted between two and nine times. The chain uses TRBV27 and TRBJ2-7, with D perhaps TRBD1 (5 bases). V lost 6 bases, J lost 2 bases, and 14 bases lay in between. The germline CDR1 and CDR2 sequences are MNHEY and SMNVEV (reference sequence). The CDR3 is 14 residues long. CDR3 in amino acids: CASRLGQAPYEQYF. The CDR3 coding sequence is TGTGCCAGCAGACTCGGACAAGCACCCTACGAGCAGTACTTC.

The CDR3 DNA follows: TGCGCCAGCAGCTTGGGGGAGGGCCAAGAGACCCAGTACTTC. Its translation: CASSLGEGQETQYF. This sequence joins TRBV5-1 and TRBJ2-5, with 7 bases matching TRBD2. V shed 0 bases and J 1 base; nucleotides not matched to a gene: 0. Germline V gene lookup returns CDR1 SGHRS and CDR2 YFSETQ. This CDR3 region has 14 residues. Variable domain in full (rest from reference TRBV5-1 and TRBJ2-5): KAGVTQTPRYLIKTRGQQVTLSCSPISGHRSVSWYQQTPGQGLQFLFEYFSETQRNKGNFPGRFSGRQFSNSRSEMNVSTLELGDSALYLCASSLGEGQETQYFGPGTRLLVL.